This TCR beta chain was sequenced in a study of PD-1 blockade in mismatch repair-deficient tumors (dated by TCRdb to about 2017). Some background on the complete study: Between late 2013 and 2016, the trial enrolled 86 consecutive patients with approximately 12 types of mismatch repair-deficient cancer, all of whom had received prior treatment and were progressing. Tumor-associated T cell clones in the peripheral blood of patients responding to PD-1 blockade were tracked using deep sequencing of TCR CDR3 regions. What the authors observed across the whole study: After pembrolizumab, tumor-resident clones, which were often undetectable in blood before treatment, expanded rapidly and then contracted, generally ahead of radiologic responses.

V is clipped by 4 bases and J by 1 base, and the sequence between their germline boundaries is 16 bases long. The CDR1 and CDR2 encoded by the germline V gene are SGDLS and YYNGEE. Including the terminal cysteine and phenylalanine, the CDR3 comprises 16 residues. Only CDR3 DNA remains: 48 bases, in frame from the first base. As to this clone: No antigen is known for it. No base-level quality is on record; no much larger clone is a single base apart.

Mismatch repair deficiency in every enrolled patient was established by polymerase chain reaction or immunohistochemistry. TCR sequencing was performed for a few patients who responded to pembrolizumab therapy. The phase II trial prospectively tested pembrolizumab PD-1 blockade in advanced mismatch repair-deficient cancers regardless of tissue of origin. Peripheral blood T cell samples were serially collected before and at multiple times after PD-1 blockade was started. Blood sampling time points were reported as weeks after the first dose of pembrolizumab. The library was produced with the immunoSEQ multiplex PCR assay. As stored in TCRdb, this immuneACCESS dataset retains in-frame rearrangements with V and J assigned. A fraction of the clones does not appear; measured against another copy, unresolved V genes explain less than half of the discrepancy, and the remainder lacks a known reason. The sample profile shows about 51,000 clones; more than 65% of them were found once. Jointly, the top ten make up 7% to 8.5% of the sample.

The sample consisted of peripheral blood, taken roughly 21 weeks after starting pembrolizumab. The clonotype was recovered from an adult with mismatch repair-deficient cancer. The chain is encoded by TRBV9 joined to TRBJ2-3, and perhaps TRBD1 as D gene, on 5 matching bases. CDR3 loop: CASSPRSEGGTDTQYF. The sequence in DNA is TGTGCCAGCAGCCCCAGGAGCGAAGGGGGCACAGATACGCAGTATTTT.